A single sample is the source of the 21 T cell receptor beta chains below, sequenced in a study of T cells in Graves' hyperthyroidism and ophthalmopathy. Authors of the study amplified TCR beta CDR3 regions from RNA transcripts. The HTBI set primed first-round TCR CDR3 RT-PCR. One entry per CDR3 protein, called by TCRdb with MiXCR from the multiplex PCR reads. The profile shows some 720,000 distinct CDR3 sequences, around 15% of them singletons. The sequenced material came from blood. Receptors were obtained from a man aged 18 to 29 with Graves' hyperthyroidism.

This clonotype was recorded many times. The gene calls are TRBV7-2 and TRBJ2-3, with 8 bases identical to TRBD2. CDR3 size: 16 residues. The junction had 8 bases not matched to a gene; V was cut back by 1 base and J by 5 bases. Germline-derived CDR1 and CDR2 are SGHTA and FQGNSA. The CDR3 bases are TGTGCCAGCAGCTTAGAGTACCGGGAGGGGCGAGATACGCAGTATTTT. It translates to CASSLEYREGRDTQYF.

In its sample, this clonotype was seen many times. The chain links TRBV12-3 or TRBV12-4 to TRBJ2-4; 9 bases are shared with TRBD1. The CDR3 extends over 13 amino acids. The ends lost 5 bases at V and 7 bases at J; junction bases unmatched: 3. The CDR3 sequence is CASSATGGNIQYF. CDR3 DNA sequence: TGTGCCAGCAGTGCGACAGGGGGGAACATTCAGTACTTC.

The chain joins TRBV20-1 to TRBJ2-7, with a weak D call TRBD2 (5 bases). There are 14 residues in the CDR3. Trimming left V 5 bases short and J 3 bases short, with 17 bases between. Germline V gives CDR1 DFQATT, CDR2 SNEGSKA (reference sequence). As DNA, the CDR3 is TGCAGTGCTCCGCGAGCCTTCGCGGGCTACGAGCAGTACTTC. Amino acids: CSAPRAFAGYEQYF.

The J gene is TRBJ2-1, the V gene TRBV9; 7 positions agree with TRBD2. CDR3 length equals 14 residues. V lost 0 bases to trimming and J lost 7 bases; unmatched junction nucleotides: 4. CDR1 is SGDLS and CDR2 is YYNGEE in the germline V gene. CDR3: CASSVGEGRNEQFF. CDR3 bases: TGTGCCAGCAGCGTAGGGGAGGGCCGAAATGAGCAGTTCTTC.

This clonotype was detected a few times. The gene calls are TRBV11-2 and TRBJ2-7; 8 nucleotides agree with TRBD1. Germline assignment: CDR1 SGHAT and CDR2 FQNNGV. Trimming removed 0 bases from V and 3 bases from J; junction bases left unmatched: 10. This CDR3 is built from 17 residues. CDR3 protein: CASSLDLLYTGGYEQYF. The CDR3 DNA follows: TGTGCCAGCAGCTTAGATCTTCTTTATACAGGGGGCTACGAGCAGTACTTC.

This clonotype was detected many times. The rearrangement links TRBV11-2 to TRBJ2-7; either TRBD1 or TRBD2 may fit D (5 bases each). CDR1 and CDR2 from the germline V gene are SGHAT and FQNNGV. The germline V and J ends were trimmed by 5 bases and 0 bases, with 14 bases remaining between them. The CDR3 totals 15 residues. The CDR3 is CASSQGRGISYEQYF. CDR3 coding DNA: TGTGCCAGCAGCCAGGGACGGGGAATCTCCTACGAGCAGTACTTC.

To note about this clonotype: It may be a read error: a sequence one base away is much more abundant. As DNA, the CDR3 is TGCAGTGGGAACAGCTCCTACGAGCAGTACTTC. Its protein is CSGNSSYEQYF. This sequence joins TRBV20-1 and TRBJ2-7; the D is unclear. This CDR3 has 11 residues. Deletions cut 7 bases from V and 0 bases from J, with 7 bases between. Germline V gene data show CDR1 as DFQATT and CDR2 as SNEGSKA (reference sequence).

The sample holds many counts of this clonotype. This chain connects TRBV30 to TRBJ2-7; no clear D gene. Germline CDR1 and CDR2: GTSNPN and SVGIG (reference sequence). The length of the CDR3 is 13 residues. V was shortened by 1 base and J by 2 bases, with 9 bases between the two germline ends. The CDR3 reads CAWSGTVAYEQYF. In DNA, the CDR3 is TGTGCCTGGAGTGGGACCGTAGCCTACGAGCAGTACTTC.

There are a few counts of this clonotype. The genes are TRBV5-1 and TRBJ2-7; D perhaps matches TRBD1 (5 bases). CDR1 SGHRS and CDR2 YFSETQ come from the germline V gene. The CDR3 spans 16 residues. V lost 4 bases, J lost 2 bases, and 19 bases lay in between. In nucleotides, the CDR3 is TGCGCCAGCAGCCAGCTGGGTGTGACAGCCCCCTACGAGCAGTACTTC. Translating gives CASSQLGVTAPYEQYF.

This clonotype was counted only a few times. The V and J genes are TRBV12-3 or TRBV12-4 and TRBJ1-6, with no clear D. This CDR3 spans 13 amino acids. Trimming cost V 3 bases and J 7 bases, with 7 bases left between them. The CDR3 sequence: CASSLERNSPLHF. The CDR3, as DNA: TGTGCCAGCAGTTTGGAGAGGAATTCACCCCTCCACTTT.

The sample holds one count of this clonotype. The CDR3 region is CSAVAGNTEAFF. The CDR3 DNA reads TGCAGTGCCGTGGCGGGGAACACTGAAGCTTTCTTT. The V and J genes are TRBV20-1 and TRBJ1-1; D is undetermined. The germline gives CDR1 DFQATT, CDR2 SNEGSKA (reference sequence). CDR3 length: 12 amino acids. The V end was cut by 6 bases, the J end by 1 base, with 9 bases between.

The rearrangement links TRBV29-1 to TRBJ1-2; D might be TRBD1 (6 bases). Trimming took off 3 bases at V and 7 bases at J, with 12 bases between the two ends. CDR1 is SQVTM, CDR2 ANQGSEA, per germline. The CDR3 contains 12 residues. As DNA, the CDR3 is TGCAGCGTTGACGGGGGGCCGGGTGGCTACACCTTC. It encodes CSVDGGPGGYTF.

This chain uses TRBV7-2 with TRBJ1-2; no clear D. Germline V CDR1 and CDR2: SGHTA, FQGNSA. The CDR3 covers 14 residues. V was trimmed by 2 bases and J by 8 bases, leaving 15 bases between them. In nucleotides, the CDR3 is TGTGCCAGCAGCTTAAGTAGAGAGATGGGAGGCTACACCTTC. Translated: CASSLSREMGGYTF.

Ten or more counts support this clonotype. The chain's CDR3 is CASSLVFASGRWSSYEQYF. CDR3 nucleotides: TGTGCCAGCAGCTTAGTATTTGCTAGCGGGAGGTGGAGCTCCTACGAGCAGTACTTC. J is TRBJ2-7 and V is TRBV7-2, with TRBD2 matching over 11 bases. In germline, CDR1 is SGHTA, CDR2 FQGNSA. This CDR3 has 19 amino acids. V lost 1 base and J lost 0; bases outside the gene matches: 11.

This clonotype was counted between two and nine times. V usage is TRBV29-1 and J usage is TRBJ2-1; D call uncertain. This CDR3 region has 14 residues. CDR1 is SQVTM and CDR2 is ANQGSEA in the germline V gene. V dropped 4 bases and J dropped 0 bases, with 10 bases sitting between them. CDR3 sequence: CSVATASSYNEQFF. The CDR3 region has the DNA TGCAGCGTTGCAACGGCTAGCTCCTACAATGAGCAGTTCTTC.

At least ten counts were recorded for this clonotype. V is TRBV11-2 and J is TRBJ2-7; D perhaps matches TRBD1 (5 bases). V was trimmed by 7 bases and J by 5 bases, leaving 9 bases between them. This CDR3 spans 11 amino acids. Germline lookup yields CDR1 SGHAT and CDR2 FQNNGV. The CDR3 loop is CASTQGHEQYF. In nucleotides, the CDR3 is TGTGCCAGCACCCAGGGTCACGAGCAGTACTTC.

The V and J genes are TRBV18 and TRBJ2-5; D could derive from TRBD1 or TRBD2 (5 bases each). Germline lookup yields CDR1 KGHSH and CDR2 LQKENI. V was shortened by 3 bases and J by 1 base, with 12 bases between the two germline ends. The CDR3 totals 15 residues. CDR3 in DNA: TGTGCCAGCTCACCTTTGCCGGGACGCCAAGAGACCCAGTACTTC. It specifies CASSPLPGRQETQYF.

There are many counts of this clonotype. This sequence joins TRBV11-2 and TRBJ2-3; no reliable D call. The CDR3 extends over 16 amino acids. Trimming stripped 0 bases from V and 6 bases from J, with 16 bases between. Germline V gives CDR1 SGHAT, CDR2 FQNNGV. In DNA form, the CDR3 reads TGTGCCAGCAGCTTAGATCGCGGTAGCTCGACCGATACGCAGTATTTT. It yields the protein CASSLDRGSSTDTQYF.

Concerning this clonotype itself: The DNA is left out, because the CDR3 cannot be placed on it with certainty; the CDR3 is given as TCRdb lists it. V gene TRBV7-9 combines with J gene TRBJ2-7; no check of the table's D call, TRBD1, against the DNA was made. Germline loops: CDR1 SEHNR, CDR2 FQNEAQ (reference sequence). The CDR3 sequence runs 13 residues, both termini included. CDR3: CASSFGAGTTPYF.

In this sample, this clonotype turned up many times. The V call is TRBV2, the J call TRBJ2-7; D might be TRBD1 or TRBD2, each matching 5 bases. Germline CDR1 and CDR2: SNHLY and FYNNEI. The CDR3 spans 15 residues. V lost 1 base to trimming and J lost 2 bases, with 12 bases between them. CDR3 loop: CASSEGAGRTYEQYF. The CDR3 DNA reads TGTGCCAGCAGTGAAGGGGCAGGGAGAACCTACGAGCAGTACTTC.

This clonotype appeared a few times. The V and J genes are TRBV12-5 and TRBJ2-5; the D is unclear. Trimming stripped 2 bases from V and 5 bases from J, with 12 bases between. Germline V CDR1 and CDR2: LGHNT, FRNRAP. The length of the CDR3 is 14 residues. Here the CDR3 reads CASGLYGSTETQYF. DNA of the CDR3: TGTGCTAGTGGTTTGTATGGAAGTACGGAGACCCAGTACTTC. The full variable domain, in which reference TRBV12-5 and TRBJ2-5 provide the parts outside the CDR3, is DARVTQTPRHKVTEMGQEVTMRCQPILGHNTVFWYRQTMMQGLELLAYFRNRAPLDDSGMPKDRFSAEMPDATLATLKIQPSEPRDSAVYFCASGLYGSTETQYFGPGTRLLVL.